Each of the 20 T cell receptor beta chains below was sequenced from the same sample in a study of blood T cell repertoires in COVID-19 (TCRdb year 2020). Library preparation employed the immunoSEQ multiplex PCR assay. The table was pulled from immuneACCESS by TCRdb, which kept in-frame rearrangements only. Such tables lose some clones; where checked, under half of the loss comes from unresolved V genes, and the rest has no known cause. Present in this sample are 360,000 or so clones, around nine tenths of which were seen just once. The ten largest clones represent 3% to 4% of the sample. The source material was peripheral blood. The source is a woman aged 60-70 years with COVID-19, enrolled during active disease.

The V gene is TRBV10-3, the J gene TRBJ1-1; 7 bases match TRBD1. After removal of 0 bases from V and 11 bases from J, the junction contained 6 bases not matched to a gene. This CDR3 has 13 amino acids. Germline values: CDR1 ENHRY, CDR2 SYGVKD. CDR3 in amino acids: CAISESDREKAFF. Written as DNA, the CDR3 is TGTGCCATCAGTGAGTCCGACAGGGAGAAGGCTTTCTTT.

V gene TRBV10-1 combines with J gene TRBJ1-1, with 8 bases matching TRBD1. This CDR3 is 17 amino acids long. CDR1 is WNHNN, CDR2 SYGVQD, per germline (reference sequence). V shed 10 bases, J shed 1 base, and the junction held 17 bases outside the gene matches. CDR3 bases: TGCGCCAACACCTGGGGGCAGGGGGCCTTTCGGAACACTGAAGCTTTCTTT. It is translated as CANTWGQGAFRNTEAFF.

The genes are TRBV11-2 and TRBJ2-1, with D perhaps matching TRBD2 (5 bases). The CDR3 runs to 17 residues. V lost 5 bases and J 0 bases, leaving 17 bases between the germline ends. Germline V CDR1 and CDR2: SGHAT, FQNNGV. The CDR3, as DNA: TGTGCCAGCAGCCCAACGGCGGGCGGCAGCTCCTACAATGAGCAGTTCTTC. Protein product: CASSPTAGGSSYNEQFF.

This clone appeared a few times. The V and J genes are TRBV27 and TRBJ2-1, with 10 bases matching TRBD1. CDR3 length: 16 amino acids. V shed 5 bases and J 1 base; nucleotides not matched to a gene: 5. CDR1 is MNHEY, CDR2 SMNVEV, per germline (reference sequence). The DNA for the CDR3 is TGTGCCAGCAGTCGAAGGACAGGGGGTTCCTACAATGAGCAGTTCTTC. This gives the protein CASSRRTGGSYNEQFF.

The CDR3 protein is CASSPNLENYGYTF. CDR3 bases: TGTGCCAGCTCACCAAATTTAGAGAACTATGGCTACACCTTC. V is TRBV18 and J is TRBJ1-2; D call uncertain. The V end was cut by 2 bases, the J end by 2 bases, with 9 bases between. Germline CDR1 is KGHSH and CDR2 is LQKENI. CDR3 length: 14 amino acids.

The chain uses TRBV7-8 and TRBJ2-7; D perhaps matches TRBD2 (6 bases). Per germline, CDR1 SGHVS and CDR2 FQNEAQ. CDR3 length: 12 residues. The V gene lost 2 bases and the J gene lost 5 bases, with 7 bases spanning the gap. The CDR3 DNA reads as TGTGCCAGCAGCTTACAGCGGGACGAGCAGTACTTC. Its translation: CASSLQRDEQYF.

V gene TRBV27 combines with J gene TRBJ1-2; perhaps TRBD1 as D (6 bases). Germline V gives CDR1 MNHEY, CDR2 SMNVEV (reference sequence). The V and J ends lost 10 bases and 2 bases respectively, with 11 bases between them. The CDR3 runs 12 residues. The CDR3 sequence is CATKDRNYGYTF. In nucleotides, the CDR3 is TGTGCCACCAAGGACAGAAACTATGGCTACACCTTC.

V usage is TRBV2 and J usage is TRBJ1-3; D uncertain. CDR1 and CDR2 from the germline V gene are SNHLY and FYNNEI. The CDR3 is 14 residues long. V dropped 3 bases and J dropped 3 bases, with 9 bases sitting between them. CDR3 sequence (DNA): TGTGCCAGCAGTGATTCGTTTTTTGGAAACACCATATATTTT. It codes for CASSDSFFGNTIYF.

This clone was found a few times. V gene TRBV18 combines with J gene TRBJ1-1; D might be TRBD1 (5 bases). The V end was cut by 6 bases, the J end by 0 bases, with 11 bases between. Germline CDR1 reads KGHSH; CDR2 reads LQKENI. This CDR3 region has 14 residues. The CDR3 region is CASSPTAMNTEAFF. In DNA, the CDR3 is TGTGCCAGCTCCCCGACAGCAATGAACACTGAAGCTTTCTTT.

The V call is TRBV5-1, the J call TRBJ2-7, with 8 bases that match TRBD2. V lost 4 bases, J lost 3 bases, and 6 bases stayed unmatched. This CDR3 has 14 residues. CDR1 and CDR2 from the germline V gene are SGHRS and YFSETQ. CDR3 protein: CASSPGGGNYEQYF. The CDR3 DNA reads TGCGCCAGCAGCCCGGGGGGGGGCAACTACGAGCAGTACTTC.

The chain uses TRBV4-2 and TRBJ1-4, with D maybe TRBD1 (5 bases). This CDR3 region has 15 residues. Germline loops: CDR1 LGHNA, CDR2 YNFKEQ. Trimming pared 0 bases from V and 8 bases from J, leaving 13 bases between. CDR3: CASSQEGRVEEKLFF. For the CDR3, the DNA is TGTGCCAGCAGCCAAGAGGGCAGGGTAGAGGAAAAACTGTTTTTT.

The chain has TRBV28 and TRBJ1-2; 7 bases fit TRBD1. CDR1 and CDR2 (germline): MDHEN, SYDVKM. CDR3 length: 13 residues. V lost 11 bases to trimming and J lost 2 bases; unmatched junction nucleotides: 8. The CDR3 DNA sequence: TGTGCCGTTCGCACAGGGGACAACTATGGCTACACCTTC. The encoded protein is CAVRTGDNYGYTF.

Only one count was recorded for this clone. The V and J genes are TRBV5-1 and TRBJ1-2; 9 bases are shared with TRBD1. V was pared by 3 bases and J by 7 bases, with 7 bases of the junction left unmatched. This CDR3 is 14 amino acids long. CDR1 is SGHRS, CDR2 YFSETQ, per germline. The CDR3 nucleotides read TGCGCCAGCAGCTCGGCACAGGGGGCTAGTGGCTACACCTTC. Its translation: CASSSAQGASGYTF.

The chain employs TRBV6-5 and TRBJ2-5, with a possible D match to TRBD1 (6 bases). This CDR3 spans 15 amino acids. Germline CDR1 reads MNHEY; CDR2 reads SVGAGI. V lost 4 bases to trimming and J lost 1 base, with 13 bases between them. As DNA, the CDR3 is TGTGCCAGCAGTTCGTATGTGGGGGCCCAAGAGACCCAGTACTTC. Protein: CASSSYVGAQETQYF.

V and J are TRBV2 and TRBJ2-1; tentatively, D is TRBD2 (6 bases). The germline V and J ends were trimmed by 1 base and 7 bases, with 14 bases remaining between them. In germline, CDR1 is SNHLY, CDR2 FYNNEI. The CDR3 has 15 residues. The CDR3 is CASSEERTIRNEQFF. As DNA, the CDR3 is TGTGCCAGCAGTGAAGAGCGGACTATCCGTAATGAGCAGTTCTTC.

V is TRBV12-3 or TRBV12-4 and J is TRBJ1-2; tentative D call: TRBD1 (5 bases). Trimming removed 5 bases at V and 2 bases at J, with 9 bases between. The CDR3 has 13 amino acids. The CDR3 DNA reads TGTGCCAGCAGTCAAAGGGGAAACTATGGCTACACCTTC. Translated, it gives CASSQRGNYGYTF.

Only one count was recorded for this clone. CDR3 coding DNA: TGTGCCACCAGCAGACGGGACAGGGAGGCAGATGGCTACACCTTC. Encoded protein: CATSRRDREADGYTF. V and J are TRBV15 and TRBJ1-2; 9 bases fit TRBD1. V lost 2 bases to trimming and J lost 6 bases; unmatched junction nucleotides: 7. Germline V lookup: CDR1 LNHNV, CDR2 YYDKDF (reference sequence). The CDR3 is 15 residues long. The full variable domain, rest sourced from reference TRBV15 and TRBJ1-2, is DAMVIQNPRYQVTQFGKPVTLSCSQTLNHNVMYWYQQKSSQAPKLLFHYYDKDFNNEADTPDNFQSRRPNTSFCFLDIRSPGLGDTAMYLCATSRRDREADGYTFGSGTRLTVV.

This chain joins TRBV6-5 and TRBJ1-1; D might be TRBD1 (6 bases). CDR3 length: 11 amino acids. CDR1 is MNHEY, CDR2 SVGAGI, per germline. Trimming took 3 bases from V and 8 from J, leaving 7 bases between them. In nucleotides, the CDR3 is TGTGCCAGCAGTTATGACAGGGAAGCTTTCTTT. Protein product: CASSYDREAFF.

The V call is TRBV5-8, the J call TRBJ1-1; D is ambiguous. This CDR3 is 15 amino acids long. V was trimmed by 4 bases and J by 1 base, leaving 14 bases between them. CDR1 and CDR2 (germline): SGHTS, YDEGEE. The CDR3 reads CASSPGPYQNTEAFF. The CDR3 bases are TGTGCCAGCAGCCCTGGCCCTTATCAGAACACTGAAGCTTTCTTT.

V usage is TRBV3-1 (or the pseudogene TRBV3-2) and J usage is TRBJ2-2; TRBD2 aligns across 8 bases. This CDR3 comprises 17 residues. Unmatched junction bases numbered 10, after V lost 3 bases and J lost 4 bases. From germline, CDR1 is LGHDT and CDR2 YNNKEL (reference sequence). The CDR3 sequence is CASSQRGAGPSTGELFF. The CDR3 DNA sequence: TGTGCCAGCAGCCAGCGGGGGGCGGGGCCCTCCACCGGGGAGCTGTTTTTT.